The source of this T cell receptor beta chain is a study of cytomegalovirus exposure and HLA in healthy donors. PCR used 60 Vbeta primers and 13 Jbeta primers. Some clones are missing from TCRdb's copy, which holds only in-frame ones; the method was immunoSEQ multiplex PCR. The sample contains about 120,000 clones, about 9.4% of which appear only once. Germline CDR1 is LNHNV and CDR2 is YYDKDF (reference sequence). This CDR3 contains 16 residues. The germline V and J ends were trimmed by 1 base and 2 bases, with 14 bases remaining between them. This receptor was identified in a middle-aged woman in good health and CMV-seropositive. The chain carries TRBV15 and TRBJ1-1; D may be TRBD1 (5 bases). Sequencing was performed on PBMCs. This CDR3 is CATSRVSGTFNTEAFF. For the CDR3, the DNA is TGTGCCACCAGCAGAGTTTCCGGGACTTTTAACACTGAAGCTTTCTTT.